A single sample is the source of the 8 T cell receptor beta chains below, sequenced in a study of graft-versus-host responses after intestinal transplantation. Processing was applied to graft tissue in order to liberate intraepithelial and lamina propria lymphocytes. Some clones are missing from TCRdb's copy, which holds only in-frame ones; the method was immunoSEQ multiplex PCR. The sample consists of approximately 10,000 clones, about 80% of them appearing once. The sequences come from ileum tissue, collected 142 days after intestinal transplantation. The origin of the receptors is a human patient who received an intestinal transplant, so some T cells may come from the graft donor.

This clone was seen a handful of times. The rearrangement uses TRBV19 and TRBJ2-3; TRBD2 matches 13 bases. CDR1 is LNHDA, CDR2 SQIVND, per germline (reference sequence). The CDR3 has 15 amino acids. V dropped 6 bases and J dropped 8; count of bases not matched to a gene: 8. CDR3: CASRATSGRSSTQYF. CDR3 nucleotides: TGTGCCAGTAGGGCGACTAGCGGGAGGTCCTCTACGCAGTATTTT.

This clone appeared a few times. The CDR3 reads CASSLTGDPYEQYF. In DNA, the CDR3 is TGTGCCAGCAGCCTTACAGGGGACCCCTACGAGCAGTACTTC. V and J are TRBV9 and TRBJ2-7; 7 bases are a match to TRBD1. CDR3 length: 14 amino acids. J lost 2 bases, V lost 4 bases, and 6 bases had no gene match. Looked up from germline, CDR1 is SGDLS and CDR2 is YYNGEE.

The rearrangement links TRBV19 to TRBJ2-5; a possible D gene is TRBD2 (6 bases). V lost 1 base to trimming and J lost 6 bases, with 21 bases between them. Germline CDR1 reads LNHDA; CDR2 reads SQIVND (reference sequence). There are 17 residues in the CDR3. The CDR3, as DNA: TGTGCCAGTAGTATAGTCCCGACTAGTTTCGGTCCCAAGACCCAGTACTTC. Protein sequence: CASSIVPTSFGPKTQYF.

This sequence joins TRBV12-5 and TRBJ2-3; 10 bases align to TRBD2. V was clipped by 6 bases and J by 3 bases; unmatched bases: 0. The germline V gene encodes CDR1 LGHNT and CDR2 FRNRAP. The CDR3 loop spans 13 amino acids. The CDR3 reads CASGTSGTDTQYF. The CDR3 DNA reads as TGTGCTAGTGGGACTAGCGGGACAGATACGCAGTATTTT.

This clone was found once. The V gene is TRBV9, the J gene TRBJ2-2; D unclear. CDR1 and CDR2 (germline): SGDLS, YYNGEE. Deletions cut 4 bases from V and 6 bases from J, with 7 bases between. The CDR3 sequence is 12 residues long. This CDR3 reads CASSPRAGELFF. Here the CDR3 DNA reads TGTGCCAGCAGCCCCCGGGCCGGGGAGCTGTTTTTT.

CDR3 nucleotides: TGCGCCAGCAGCCGGGAGGGAAAGGCTGAAGCTTTCTTT. Protein sequence: CASSREGKAEAFF. This sequence joins TRBV5-1 and TRBJ1-1; D is ambiguous. The CDR3 is made up of 13 amino acids. Trimming cost V 4 bases and J 6 bases, with 13 bases left between them. Per germline, CDR1 SGHRS and CDR2 YFSETQ.

This CDR3 is CASRTGTDYAPVAFF. The CDR3 bases are TGTGCCAGCAGGACCGGGACAGATTATGCCCCGGTGGCTTTCTTT. The chain joins TRBV6-5 to TRBJ1-1; 7 positions agree with TRBD1. Germline CDR1 reads MNHEY; CDR2 reads SVGAGI. Trimming at V came to 6 bases and at J to 11 bases, leaving 18 bases not matched to a gene. The CDR3 consists of 15 residues.

The chain links TRBV7-2 to TRBJ1-6; possible D gene TRBD1, 6 bases. In germline, CDR1 is SGHTA, CDR2 FQGNSA. The V end lost 5 bases, the J end lost 9 bases, and 17 bases lay between the germline ends. CDR3 length: 15 amino acids. CDR3 coding DNA: TGTGCCAGCAGCCAGAACAGGGCCCGAGGTTCACCCCTCCACTTT. Translating gives CASSQNRARGSPLHF.